The clone carrying this TCR beta chain was seen a few times. These data are taken from a study of T-cell memory formation after mild COVID-19. The CDR3 totals 17 residues. Trimming shortened V by 1 base and J by 1 base, and 14 bases separated the two germline ends. Germline V gene lookup returns CDR1 SGHAT and CDR2 FQNNGV. MiXCR, run by TCRdb on the 5' RACE reads, gives a single entry per CDR3 protein. The sample carries fewer than 600,000 distinct CDR3 sequences, about 20% recorded once. Material for sequencing was PBMCs or a T cell subset sorted from them (not recorded which). The chain uses TRBV11-2 and TRBJ2-1; perhaps TRBD1 as D (6 bases). The source is an adult woman who had mild COVID-19 (a few samples of this study predate the infection). Cell type and time point are not known. This chain's CDR3 is CASSLGLTQGSYNEQFF. The CDR3, as DNA: TGTGCCAGCAGCTTAGGCCTGACCCAGGGGTCCTACAATGAGCAGTTCTTC.